The 29 T cell receptor beta chains listed next were all sequenced from one sample in a study of blood T cell repertoires in COVID-19. Sequencing was performed with immunoSEQ multiplex PCR; in TCRdb, only in-frame clones are kept and a portion is missing. The sample comprises about 420,000 clones, roughly 89% of which are singletons, and 0.7% to 1% rests with the top ten. Input material: peripheral blood. Receptor source: a man younger than 35 with COVID-19, enrolled during active disease.

This chain joins TRBV19 and TRBJ2-2, with 13 bases identical to TRBD2. V dropped 5 bases and J dropped 3; count of bases not matched to a gene: 9. This CDR3 is built from 18 residues. Germline values: CDR1 LNHDA, CDR2 SQIVND (reference sequence). The CDR3 DNA follows: TGTGCCAGTAGTCCCGGGACTAGCGGGGACCCTCACACCGGGGAGCTGTTTTTT. Amino acids: CASSPGTSGDPHTGELFF. The variable domain in full, completed from reference TRBV19 and TRBJ2-2, reads DGGITQSPKYLFRKEGQNVTLSCEQNLNHDAMYWYRQDPGQGLRLIYYSQIVNDFQKGDIAEGYSVSREKKESFPLTVTSAQKNPTAFYLCASSPGTSGDPHTGELFFGEGSRLTVL.

The V gene is TRBV3-1 (or the pseudogene TRBV3-2), the J gene TRBJ2-2, with TRBD2 identical over 8 bases. Germline values: CDR1 LGHDT, CDR2 YNNKEL (reference sequence). CDR3 length: 17 amino acids. The J segment lost 3 bases and the V segment lost 2 bases, leaving 8 bases of the junction unmatched. This chain's CDR3 is CASSQLVGGRHTGELFF. CDR3 DNA: TGTGCCAGCAGCCAACTCGTTGGCGGGAGGCACACCGGGGAGCTGTTTTTT.

The V gene is TRBV7-8, the J gene TRBJ1-4; D ambiguous. Germline V gives CDR1 SGHVS, CDR2 FQNEAQ. There are 12 residues in the CDR3. V lost 5 bases and J 10 bases, leaving 11 bases between the germline ends. The CDR3 spells CASSLGAGKLFF. Written as DNA, the CDR3 is TGTGCCAGCAGCCTCGGTGCCGGAAAACTGTTTTTT.

The rearrangement joins TRBV25-1 to TRBJ1-1, with D perhaps matching TRBD1 (6 bases). This CDR3 is 14 amino acids long. Deletions cut 5 bases from V and 4 bases from J, with 14 bases between. Germline lookup yields CDR1 MGHDK and CDR2 SYGVNS. The DNA of the CDR3 is TGTGCCAGCAGTACTACAGGGTACGGCACTGAAGCTTTCTTT. It translates to CASSTTGYGTEAFF.

The J gene is TRBJ2-7, the V gene TRBV11-1; 13 bases are a match to TRBD2. This CDR3 has 15 residues. Germline lookup yields CDR1 SGHAT and CDR2 FQDESV (reference sequence). With 6 bases clipped from V and 2 bases from J, the junction kept 4 bases outside the gene matches. The CDR3 coding sequence is TGTGCCAGCAGTCCCGGGACTAGCGGGGCCTACGAGCAGTACTTC. It yields the protein CASSPGTSGAYEQYF.

The chain joins TRBV11-3 to TRBJ2-1; D unresolved. The germline gives CDR1 SGHNT, CDR2 YENEEA. Trimming left V 5 bases short and J 4 bases short, with 15 bases between. This CDR3 is 15 amino acids long. CDR3 protein: CASSTFGVPYNEQFF. CDR3 DNA sequence: TGTGCCAGCAGCACCTTCGGAGTCCCGTACAATGAGCAGTTCTTC.

V usage is TRBV7-9 and J usage is TRBJ2-2; 9 bases are a match to TRBD2. The germline CDR1 and CDR2 sequences are SEHNR and FQNEAQ (reference sequence). V was pared by 5 bases and J by 6 bases, with 10 bases of the junction left unmatched. CDR3 length: 16 amino acids. The CDR3 loop reads CASSRWVAGAPGELFF. CDR3 DNA sequence: TGTGCCAGCAGCCGGTGGGTAGCGGGAGCCCCCGGGGAGCTGTTTTTT.

For the CDR3, the DNA is TGTGCCAGCAGCCAAGGCGGACAGGGCACAGATACGCAGTATTTT. Its protein product is CASSQGGQGTDTQYF. The chain carries TRBV3-1 (or the pseudogene TRBV3-2) and TRBJ2-3; 7 bases line up with TRBD1. The germline CDR1 and CDR2 sequences are LGHDT and YNNKEL (reference sequence). J lost 1 base, V lost 1 base, and 2 bases had no gene match. The length of the CDR3 is 15 residues.

The rearrangement joins TRBV12-3 or TRBV12-4 to TRBJ1-4, with unresolved D. V was shortened by 3 bases and J by 11 bases, with 13 bases between the two germline ends. The CDR3 contains 13 residues. The CDR3 loop reads CASSFAGERKLFF. The CDR3 coding sequence is TGTGCCAGCAGTTTTGCCGGAGAAAGGAAACTGTTTTTT.

The V gene is TRBV7-3, the J gene TRBJ2-1; the D gene is possibly TRBD2 (6 bases). The length of the CDR3 is 13 residues. Per the germline V gene, CDR1 is SGHTA and CDR2 is FQGTGA. Between the trimmed V and J ends, which lost 2 bases and 6 bases, there was a span of 8 bases. This chain's CDR3 is CASSLAGSNEQFF. The DNA of the CDR3 is TGTGCCAGCAGCTTAGCGGGATCCAATGAGCAGTTCTTC.

This clone was found once. J is TRBJ2-2 and V is TRBV11-2; D is perhaps TRBD2 (5 bases). This CDR3 has 16 residues. V was trimmed by 3 bases and J by 3 bases, leaving 14 bases between them. The germline gives CDR1 SGHAT, CDR2 FQNNGV. The CDR3 DNA follows: TGTGCCAGCAGCTTTTCCCTCCCCGGGGACACCGGGGAGCTGTTTTTT. Protein: CASSFSLPGDTGELFF.

As to this clone: An end of the junction does not agree with germline; a read error may underlie this. CDR3 residues: CASSPQMSVGEQFF. DNA of the CDR3: TGTGCTAGCAGCCCCCAAATGAGTGTCGGTGAGCAGTTCTTC. The chain has TRBV7-7 and TRBJ2-1, with D unclear. Germline V gene lookup returns CDR1 SSHAT and CDR2 FNYEAQ (reference sequence). CDR3 size: 14 residues.

The gene calls are TRBV19 and TRBJ1-5, with D uncertain. Looked up from germline, CDR1 is LNHDA and CDR2 is SQIVND (reference sequence). The CDR3 is made up of 13 amino acids. V lost 7 bases to trimming and J lost 5 bases, with 12 bases between them. CDR3: CASTDAGYQPQHF. The CDR3 nucleotides read TGTGCCAGTACTGACGCCGGGTATCAGCCCCAGCATTTT.

The chain recombines TRBV7-9 with TRBJ2-3, with 11 bases identical to TRBD2. Germline CDR1 reads SEHNR; CDR2 reads FQNEAQ (reference sequence). The CDR3 length is 16 residues. Trimming at V came to 1 base and at J to 4 bases, leaving 4 bases not matched to a gene. Here the CDR3 reads CASSLDSGGAPDTQYF. CDR3 bases: TGTGCCAGCAGCTTAGATAGCGGGGGGGCTCCAGATACGCAGTATTTT.

The chain joins TRBV6-6 to TRBJ2-1; 10 bases align to TRBD2. This CDR3 contains 13 residues. Trimming at V came to 7 bases and at J to 7 bases, leaving 4 bases not matched to a gene. Per the germline V gene, CDR1 is MNHNY and CDR2 is SVGAGI (reference sequence). CDR3 DNA: TGTGCCAGCAAAACTAGCGGGAAGAATGAGCAGTTCTTC. Translation gives CASKTSGKNEQFF.

The gene calls are TRBV19 and TRBJ1-1, with TRBD1 as a possible D gene (5 bases). This CDR3 contains 14 residues. The V gene lost 11 bases and the J gene lost 0 bases, with 16 bases spanning the gap. From germline, CDR1 is LNHDA and CDR2 SQIVND (reference sequence). The CDR3 reads CADMYRFMNTEAFF. In DNA form, the CDR3 reads TGTGCCGATATGTACAGGTTCATGAACACTGAAGCTTTCTTT. The full variable domain, completed using reference TRBV19 and TRBJ1-1, is DGGITQSPKYLFRKEGQNVTLSCEQNLNHDAMYWYRQDPGQGLRLIYYSQIVNDFQKGDIAEGYSVSREKKESFPLTVTSAQKNPTAFYLCADMYRFMNTEAFFGQGTRLTVV.

As to this clone: Other DNA sequences in this sample translate to the same CDR3. The genes are TRBV5-1 and TRBJ1-4, with 8 bases matching TRBD1. Germline V gives CDR1 SGHRS, CDR2 YFSETQ. Trimming cost V 3 bases and J 4 bases; bases outside gene matches: 2. The length of the CDR3 is 14 residues. CDR3 sequence (DNA): TGCGCCAGCAGCTCTGGACAGGGTAATGAAAAACTGTTTTTT. Translation: CASSSGQGNEKLFF.

The rearrangement links TRBV6-4 to TRBJ1-4; D remains unclear. Trimming took off 10 bases at V and 7 bases at J, with 19 bases between the two ends. The CDR3 contains 14 residues. Germline V CDR1 and CDR2: MRHNA, SNTAGT. In nucleotides, the CDR3 is TGTGCCACGCAGAACGGAGGGTTGAGTGAAAAACTGTTTTTT. Translation: CATQNGGLSEKLFF.

V gene TRBV5-1 combines with J gene TRBJ1-2; 8 bases fit TRBD1. The V gene end was trimmed by 4 bases and the J gene end by 6 bases; junction bases not matched to a gene: 5. Germline lookup yields CDR1 SGHRS and CDR2 YFSETQ. The CDR3 runs 13 residues. CDR3 DNA: TGCGCCAGCAGCCAGGACAGGGTCGATGGCTACACCTTC. Residues: CASSQDRVDGYTF.

In this sample, this clone turned up once. V gene TRBV19 combines with J gene TRBJ1-6, with D perhaps matching TRBD1 (6 bases). V lost 7 bases and J lost 10, with 14 bases in between. From germline, CDR1 is LNHDA and CDR2 SQIVND (reference sequence). CDR3 length: 13 residues. The CDR3 loop is CASTTGQSSPLHF. The CDR3 bases are TGTGCCAGTACCACCGGACAGTCCTCACCCCTCCACTTT.

This chain connects TRBV15 to TRBJ2-5; 10 nucleotides align to TRBD2. The CDR3 has 21 residues. Germline-derived CDR1 and CDR2 are LNHNV and YYDKDF (reference sequence). The V and J ends lost 4 bases and 2 bases, in that order; junction bases with no gene match: 22. DNA for the CDR3: TGTGCCACCAGCAATCGAGCCCTGACTAGCGGGCCACAAGGTACACAAGAGACCCAGTACTTC. It codes for CATSNRALTSGPQGTQETQYF.

This sequence joins TRBV29-1 and TRBJ1-2; D might be TRBD1 (5 bases). V dropped 5 bases and J dropped 8 bases, with 15 bases sitting between them. This CDR3 has 12 amino acids. Per germline, CDR1 SQVTM and CDR2 ANQGSEA. The CDR3 DNA reads as TGCAGCGTTACGGGGGGTGATGGCGGCTACACCTTC. Its translation: CSVTGGDGGYTF.

The chain couples TRBV7-9 to TRBJ2-3, with 8 nucleotides matching TRBD1. Looked up from germline, CDR1 is SEHNR and CDR2 is FQNEAQ (reference sequence). The CDR3 loop spans 15 amino acids. V dropped 5 bases and J dropped 9; count of bases not matched to a gene: 13. The chain's CDR3 is CASSHSVYQGATQYF. Here the CDR3 DNA reads TGTGCCAGCAGCCACAGCGTTTACCAGGGGGCGACGCAGTATTTT.

This clone was picked up one time. The rearrangement joins TRBV6-6 to TRBJ1-4; possibly TRBD1 for D (5 bases). The ends were cut back, 6 bases at V and 3 bases at J, with 11 bases in the middle. Per germline, CDR1 MNHNY and CDR2 SVGAGI (reference sequence). This CDR3 contains 14 residues. In DNA form, the CDR3 reads TGTGCCAGCAGCTTAACAGGTCCTAATGAAAAACTGTTTTTT. Translation gives CASSLTGPNEKLFF.

This chain links TRBV27 with TRBJ2-3; possible D gene TRBD2, 6 bases. Germline assignment: CDR1 MNHEY and CDR2 SMNVEV (reference sequence). The CDR3 sequence is 14 residues long. V lost 4 bases and J 5 bases, leaving 13 bases between the germline ends. As DNA, the CDR3 is TGTGCCAGCAGTTACGGGACTTCCCTAGATACGCAGTATTTT. Encoded protein: CASSYGTSLDTQYF.

The chain combines TRBV14 with TRBJ2-7; 10 positions agree with TRBD2. V gave up 5 bases and J gave up 0 bases; unmatched junction bases: 7. Germline CDR1 is SGHDN and CDR2 is FVKESK. This CDR3 is built from 16 residues. CDR3 sequence: CASSGGSGRASYEQYF. CDR3 DNA sequence: TGTGCCAGCAGCGGAGGGAGCGGGAGGGCCTCCTACGAGCAGTACTTC.

The chain links TRBV5-1 to TRBJ2-1; 10 nucleotides align to TRBD2. Trimming cost V 0 bases and J 0 bases; bases outside gene matches: 0. There are 16 residues in the CDR3. CDR1 is SGHRS, CDR2 YFSETQ, per germline. The CDR3 reads CASSLGTSGSYNEQFF. For the CDR3, the DNA is TGCGCCAGCAGCTTGGGGACTAGCGGCTCCTACAATGAGCAGTTCTTC.

J is TRBJ2-7 and V is TRBV5-6; perhaps TRBD2 as D (5 bases). This CDR3 is built from 13 residues. CDR1 SGHDT and CDR2 YYEEEE come from the germline V gene. Trimming took off 3 bases at V and 13 bases at J, with 20 bases between the two ends. The CDR3 DNA is TGTGCCAGCAGCTCCCCCGGGGTTGAGGCGTCTTACTTC. Amino acid sequence: CASSSPGVEASYF.

The table lists this clone with a count of one. The genes are TRBV5-1 and TRBJ1-4; tentatively, D is TRBD1 (6 bases). V lost 2 bases and J lost 7, with 21 bases in between. CDR1 and CDR2 (germline): SGHRS, YFSETQ. The CDR3 spans 17 residues. The CDR3 sequence is CASSFLGVIQGSEKLFF. The DNA for the CDR3 is TGCGCCAGCAGCTTTCTGGGGGTGATACAGGGTAGTGAAAAACTGTTTTTT.